This TCR beta chain was obtained from a study of T cell responses to AZD1222 COVID-19 vaccine. General study points: Unmutated variant regions are reportedly targeted by nearly half of spike-specific TCRs. Seropositive at baseline were only a handful of AZD1222 recipients.

Both about-4-week and about-12-week second-dose recipients were combined. As to this clone: The antigen is unknown.

The CDR3 contains 20 residues. Trimming cost V 0 bases and J 2 bases, with 20 bases left between them. Germline CDR1 and CDR2: SGHAT and FQNNGV. The data were produced by immunoSEQ multiplex PCR, yet TCRdb's version contains in-frame clones alone and is incomplete. This repertoire shows just under 150,000 clones, about 86% found once; its top ten account for about 5%. Sequenced material: peripheral blood, taken 28 days after the second AZD1222 dose. This rearrangement joins TRBV11-2 to TRBJ1-6; D is possibly TRBD1 (6 bases). The source is an adult who received the AZD1222 COVID-19 vaccine. This CDR3 reads CASSLDPRQGSQAYNSPLHF. CDR3 DNA: TGTGCCAGCAGCTTAGATCCGAGGCAGGGGTCGCAGGCCTATAATTCACCCCTCCACTTT. Together with reference TRBV11-2 and TRBJ1-6, the CDR3 gives the full variable domain: EAGVAQSPRYKIIEKRQSVAFWCNPISGHATLYWYQQILGQGPKLLIQFQNNGVVDDSQLPKDRFSAERLKGVDSTLKIQPAKLEDSAVYLCASSLDPRQGSQAYNSPLHFGNGTRLTVT.